These 24 T cell receptor beta chains share one sample of origin, sequenced in a study of blood T cell repertoires in COVID-19. Produced via immunoSEQ multiplex PCR; TCRdb's table is partial and in-frame only. The sample shows roughly 700,000 clones, around 89% of them seen only once. Sequenced input: peripheral blood. The source is a woman aged 18-29 years with acute or convalescent COVID-19.

The chain recombines TRBV4-3 with TRBJ1-6; D remains unclear. V was pared by 4 bases and J by 8 bases, with 18 bases between. Germline CDR1 is LGHNA and CDR2 is YSLEER. The CDR3 is made up of 16 amino acids. CDR3 protein: CASSLVVAPLHSPLHF. In DNA, the CDR3 is TGCGCCAGCAGCCTCGTCGTAGCCCCTCTCCATTCACCCCTCCACTTT.

The genes are TRBV30 and TRBJ2-1; TRBD1 might be the D (6 bases). This CDR3 has 14 residues. V was clipped by 5 bases and J by 1 base, with 12 bases between them. Germline CDR1 and CDR2: GTSNPN and SVGIG (reference sequence). CDR3 in amino acids: CAWDRSRSYNEQFF. CDR3 bases: TGTGCCTGGGACAGGTCAAGGTCCTACAATGAGCAGTTCTTC.

The J gene is TRBJ1-2, the V gene TRBV7-2; D is possibly TRBD1 (6 bases). Germline CDR1 reads SGHTA; CDR2 reads FQGNSA. CDR3 length equals 13 residues. Trimming left V 5 bases short and J 10 bases short, with 17 bases between. CDR3 amino acids: CASSPGGTGYYTF. In DNA, the CDR3 is TGTGCCAGCAGCCCCGGAGGAACAGGGTACTACACCTTC.

The chain has TRBV15 and TRBJ1-5, with 7 nucleotides matching TRBD1. The CDR3 covers 16 residues. J was trimmed by 1 base and V by 3 bases; bases with no gene match: 6. CDR1 is LNHNV and CDR2 is YYDKDF in the germline V gene (reference sequence). The CDR3 sequence: CATSRGMGQSNQPQHF. CDR3 DNA sequence: TGTGCCACCAGCAGGGGAATGGGACAGAGCAATCAGCCCCAGCATTTT. Full variable domain (rest looked up from reference TRBV15 and TRBJ1-5): DAMVIQNPRYQVTQFGKPVTLSCSQTLNHNVMYWYQQKSSQAPKLLFHYYDKDFNNEADTPDNFQSRRPNTSFCFLDIRSPGLGDTAMYLCATSRGMGQSNQPQHFGDGTRLSIL.

The sample holds a few counts of this clone. The chain joins TRBV9 to TRBJ1-1, with TRBD1 matching over 7 bases. With 3 bases clipped from V and 3 bases from J, the junction kept 17 bases outside the gene matches. Germline V gene data show CDR1 as SGDLS and CDR2 as YYNGEE. This CDR3 region has 18 residues. The CDR3 sequence: CASSGGQPKPNSYTEAFF. The CDR3 DNA reads as TGTGCCAGCAGCGGGGGACAGCCCAAACCTAATTCCTACACTGAAGCTTTCTTT.

This sequence joins TRBV6-5 and TRBJ1-2; D is possibly TRBD1 (5 bases). Per the germline V gene, CDR1 is MNHEY and CDR2 is SVGAGI. The CDR3 consists of 13 residues. V lost 2 bases to trimming and J lost 7 bases, with 11 bases between them. DNA of the CDR3: TGTGCCAGCAGTTACACAGGAGCGGGTGGCTACACCTTC. Amino acid sequence: CASSYTGAGGYTF.

The chain couples TRBV5-1 to TRBJ1-1; D may be TRBD1 (6 bases). Germline CDR1 reads SGHRS; CDR2 reads YFSETQ. This CDR3 region has 14 residues. Trimming shortened V by 7 bases and J by 1 base, and 14 bases separated the two germline ends. The CDR3 sequence: CASRTGTKNTEAFF. The DNA of the CDR3 is TGCGCCAGCCGGACCGGGACAAAGAACACTGAAGCTTTCTTT.

J is TRBJ2-5 and V is TRBV3-1 (or the pseudogene TRBV3-2); D remains ambiguous. Trimming stripped 0 bases from V and 5 bases from J, with 7 bases between. Per germline, CDR1 LGHDT and CDR2 YNNKEL (reference sequence). The CDR3 contains 13 residues. The CDR3, as DNA: TGTGCCAGCAGCCAAGATATGGGCGAGACCCAGTACTTC. It encodes CASSQDMGETQYF.

This chain uses TRBV4-1 with TRBJ1-4; D call uncertain. Germline loops: CDR1 MGHRA, CDR2 YSYEKL. Trimming took off 8 bases at V and 12 bases at J, with 13 bases between the two ends. This CDR3 is 11 amino acids long. CDR3 residues: CASRTVGELFF. The CDR3 coding sequence is TGCGCCAGCCGCACCGTCGGGGAACTGTTTTTT.

With respect to this clone: The same CDR3 also results from other DNA sequences found in this sample. The chain recombines TRBV6-5 with TRBJ1-1; the match to TRBD1 covers 7 bases. The CDR3 covers 14 residues. Looked up from germline, CDR1 is MNHEY and CDR2 is SVGAGI. V lost 2 bases, J lost 1 base, and 1 base stayed unmatched. CDR3 DNA sequence: TGTGCCAGCAGTTACAACAGGGGGAACACTGAAGCTTTCTTT. Its translation: CASSYNRGNTEAFF.

The chain employs TRBV19 and TRBJ2-1, with TRBD1 identical over 8 bases. Germline loops: CDR1 LNHDA, CDR2 SQIVND (reference sequence). The V segment lost 9 bases and the J segment 6 bases; nucleotides outside the gene matches: 10. The CDR3 loop spans 14 amino acids. The CDR3 coding sequence is TGTGCCAGCAGACAGGGGAGTACGCTCAATGAGCAGTTCTTC. Protein: CASRQGSTLNEQFF.

For this clone: This sample also contains other DNA sequences that code for the same CDR3. The chain joins TRBV6-5 to TRBJ1-5; no clear D gene. CDR3 length equals 13 residues. Trimming stripped 2 bases from V and 4 bases from J, with 6 bases between. CDR1 is MNHEY, CDR2 SVGAGI, per germline. CDR3 in DNA: TGTGCCAGCAGTTACGAGCGGAATCAGCCCCAGCATTTT. It encodes CASSYERNQPQHF.

V and J are TRBV21-1 and TRBJ1-1. TRBV21-1 is termed a pseudogene. This CDR3 contains 19 residues. The CDR3 reads CASSKDDTYLSLRNTEAFF. The CDR3, as DNA: TGTGCCAGCAGCAAAGATGATACCTACCTGAGCCTCCGAAACACTGAAGCTTTCTTT.

A remark on this clone: Other DNA sequences in this specimen translate into the identical CDR3. This chain joins TRBV9 and TRBJ1-2; 9 bases are a match to TRBD1. CDR3 size: 15 residues. Germline CDR1 reads SGDLS; CDR2 reads YYNGEE. The junction had 5 bases not matched to a gene; V was cut back by 4 bases and J by 1 base. CDR3 sequence: CASSPRTGDNYGYTF. The CDR3, as DNA: TGTGCCAGCAGCCCCCGGACAGGGGATAACTATGGCTACACCTTC.

The chain recombines TRBV28 with TRBJ1-5, with D maybe TRBD1 (5 bases). From germline, CDR1 is MDHEN and CDR2 SYDVKM. V was pared by 7 bases and J by 0 bases, with 13 bases between. The CDR3 spans 15 residues. The CDR3 is CASNRQLYSNQPQHF. The CDR3 DNA reads TGTGCCAGCAACAGACAGCTTTATAGCAATCAGCCCCAGCATTTT.

The chain links TRBV5-1 to TRBJ2-5; 7 bases line up with TRBD2. The V gene's germline CDR1 is SGHRS and CDR2 YFSETQ. The CDR3 contains 15 residues. The V and J ends lost 4 bases and 4 bases, in that order; junction bases with no gene match: 10. The CDR3 region is CASSGIKASGETQYF. For the CDR3, the DNA is TGCGCCAGCAGCGGAATCAAGGCTAGCGGAGAGACCCAGTACTTC.

V is TRBV27 and J is TRBJ1-5; D is unresolved. Trimming left V 3 bases short and J 6 bases short, with 15 bases between. The CDR3 runs 15 residues. The germline CDR1 and CDR2 sequences are MNHEY and SMNVEV (reference sequence). The CDR3 nucleotides are TGTGCCAGCAGTTTCAAGGGAGGAGAAGGTCAGCCCCAGCATTTT. It encodes CASSFKGGEGQPQHF.

Worth noting for this clone: This CDR3 is also generated by other DNA sequences in the sample. The chain links TRBV27 to TRBJ1-2; D unresolved. CDR1 MNHEY and CDR2 SMNVEV come from the germline V gene (reference sequence). This CDR3 region has 13 residues. The V and J ends lost 3 bases and 7 bases respectively, with 12 bases between them. DNA for the CDR3: TGTGCCAGCAGTTTCGGGGAGATGGGTGGCTACACCTTC. Amino acids: CASSFGEMGGYTF.

The chain employs TRBV6-1 and TRBJ1-2; no firm D call. The germline V gene encodes CDR1 MNHNS and CDR2 SASEGT. V lost 5 bases, J lost 3 bases, and 7 bases lay in between. The CDR3 is 12 residues long. The CDR3 bases are TGTGCCAGCAGTAGAGCGGACTATGGCTACACCTTC. Its translation is CASSRADYGYTF.

V usage is TRBV6-5 and J usage is TRBJ1-2; 7 nucleotides match TRBD1. With 10 bases clipped from V and 5 bases from J, the junction kept 7 bases outside the gene matches. Germline values: CDR1 MNHEY, CDR2 SVGAGI. The CDR3 length is 12 residues. The CDR3 DNA reads TGTGCCATCAGGCGACAGGGTTATGGCTACACCTTC. Protein product: CAIRRQGYGYTF.

V gene TRBV9 combines with J gene TRBJ1-2; maybe TRBD1 (5 bases). V lost 3 bases, J lost 3 bases, and 12 bases lay in between. Looked up from germline, CDR1 is SGDLS and CDR2 is YYNGEE. CDR3 length: 14 amino acids. Written as DNA, the CDR3 is TGTGCCAGCAGCGCGGACACGGCCTACTATGGCTACACCTTC. Encoded protein: CASSADTAYYGYTF. Filled out from reference TRBV9 and TRBJ1-2, the complete variable domain reads DSGVTQTPKHLITATGQRVTLRCSPRSGDLSVYWYQQSLDQGLQFLIQYYNGEERAKGNILERFSAQQFPDLHSELNLSSLELGDSALYFCASSADTAYYGYTFGSGTRLTVV.

The chain combines TRBV5-1 with TRBJ2-1; 10 nucleotides agree with TRBD2. V lost 4 bases and J lost 3; bases outside the gene matches: 4. CDR3 length equals 15 residues. The V gene's germline CDR1 is SGHRS and CDR2 YFSETQ. CDR3 DNA: TGCGCCAGCAGCGTGAGCGGGGGGGACTACAATGAGCAGTTCTTC. Protein: CASSVSGGDYNEQFF.

This clone was picked up many times. J is TRBJ2-2 and V is TRBV7-6, with 11 bases identical to TRBD2. This CDR3 has 16 residues. The germline CDR1 and CDR2 sequences are SGHVS and FNYEAQ. The ends lost 5 bases at V and 5 bases at J; junction bases unmatched: 7. The CDR3 reads CASSDRLAGGTGELFF. The CDR3 DNA reads TGTGCCAGCAGCGACAGGCTAGCGGGGGGTACCGGGGAGCTGTTTTTT.

The gene calls are TRBV5-6 and TRBJ1-1; 8 bases map to TRBD1. Unmatched junction bases numbered 7, after V lost 7 bases and J lost 5 bases. This CDR3 region has 13 residues. Looked up from germline, CDR1 is SGHDT and CDR2 is YYEEEE. CDR3 coding DNA: TGTGCCAGCTCCACAGGGGGAAGGACTGAAGCTTTCTTT. Amino acids: CASSTGGRTEAFF.